This T cell receptor beta chain was found in a study of cytomegalovirus exposure and HLA in healthy donors. Use of 60 Vbeta and 13 Jbeta primers characterized the PCR. Repertoires were generated with immunoSEQ multiplex PCR, while TCRdb's copy carries only in-frame clones and drops some. The sample has 65,000 to 85,000 clones; over 70% are singletons. This clone was counted a few times. This CDR3 is 16 amino acids long. Germline CDR1 is MRHNA and CDR2 is SNTAGT. J gave up 5 bases and V 3 bases, and 5 bases lay outside the gene matches. The V and J genes are TRBV6-4 and TRBJ2-1; TRBD2 matches at 12 bases. The sample was PBMCs. This TCR derives from a man aged 45-60 years in good health and CMV-seropositive. In DNA form, the CDR3 reads TGTGCCAGCAGTGAAAGTGGACTAGCGGGACACAATGAGCAGTTCTTC. Translating it yields CASSESGLAGHNEQFF.